This T cell receptor (beta chain) was retrieved from a study of blood T cell repertoires in COVID-19. Sequencing was performed with immunoSEQ multiplex PCR; in TCRdb, only in-frame clones are kept and a portion is missing. Seen here are fewer than 450,000 clones, around 87% observed once, and the top ten hold around 6%. V lost 9 bases and J 1 base, leaving 10 bases between the germline ends. Germline loops: CDR1 LNHDA, CDR2 SQIVND (reference sequence). This CDR3 has 12 amino acids. The chain couples TRBV19 to TRBJ2-7, with D possibly matching TRBD1 (6 bases). The sample consisted of peripheral blood. The clonotype originates from a woman aged 45-59 years with COVID-19, enrolled during active disease. CDR3 DNA: TGTGCCAGCAAAGACAGGTCCTACGAGCAGTACTTC. Encoded protein: CASKDRSYEQYF.